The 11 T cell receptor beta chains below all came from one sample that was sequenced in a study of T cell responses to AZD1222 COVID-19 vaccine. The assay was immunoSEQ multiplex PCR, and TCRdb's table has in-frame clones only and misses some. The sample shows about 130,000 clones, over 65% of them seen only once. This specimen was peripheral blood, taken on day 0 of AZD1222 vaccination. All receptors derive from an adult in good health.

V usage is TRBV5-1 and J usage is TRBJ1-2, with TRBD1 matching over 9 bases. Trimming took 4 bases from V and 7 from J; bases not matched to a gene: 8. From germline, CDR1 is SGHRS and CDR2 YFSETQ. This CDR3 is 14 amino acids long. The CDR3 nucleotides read TGCGCCAGCAGCCAGGACAGGGGTTCTTTTGGCTACACCTTC. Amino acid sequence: CASSQDRGSFGYTF. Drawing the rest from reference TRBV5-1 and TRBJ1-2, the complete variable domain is KAGVTQTPRYLIKTRGQQVTLSCSPISGHRSVSWYQQTPGQGLQFLFEYFSETQRNKGNFPGRFSGRQFSNSRSEMNVSTLELGDSALYLCASSQDRGSFGYTFGSGTRLTVV.

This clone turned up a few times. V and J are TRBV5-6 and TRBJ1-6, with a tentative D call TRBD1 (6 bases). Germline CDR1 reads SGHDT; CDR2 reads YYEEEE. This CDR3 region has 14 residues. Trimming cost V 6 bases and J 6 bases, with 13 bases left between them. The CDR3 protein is CASTNPRGNSPLHF. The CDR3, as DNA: TGTGCCAGCACCAACCCCAGGGGTAATTCACCCCTCCACTTT.

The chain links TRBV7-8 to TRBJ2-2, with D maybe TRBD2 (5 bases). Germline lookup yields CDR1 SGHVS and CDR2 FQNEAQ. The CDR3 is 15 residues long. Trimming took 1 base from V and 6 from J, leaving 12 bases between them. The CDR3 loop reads CASSLVRATPGELFF. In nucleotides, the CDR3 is TGTGCCAGCAGCTTAGTGCGGGCGACACCCGGGGAGCTGTTTTTT.

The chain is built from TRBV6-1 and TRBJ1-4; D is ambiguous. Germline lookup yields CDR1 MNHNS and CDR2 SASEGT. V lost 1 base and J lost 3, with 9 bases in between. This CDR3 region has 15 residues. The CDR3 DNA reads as TGTGCCAGCAGTGAAGGGGCAGTTCCTAATGAAAAACTGTTTTTT. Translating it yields CASSEGAVPNEKLFF.

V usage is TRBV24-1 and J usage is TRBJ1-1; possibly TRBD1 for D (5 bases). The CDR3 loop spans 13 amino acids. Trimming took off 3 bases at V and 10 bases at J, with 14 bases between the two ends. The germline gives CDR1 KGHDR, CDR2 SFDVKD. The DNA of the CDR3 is TGTGCCACCAGTGATCCGGACATTGCGGGAGCTTTCTTT. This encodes CATSDPDIAGAFF.

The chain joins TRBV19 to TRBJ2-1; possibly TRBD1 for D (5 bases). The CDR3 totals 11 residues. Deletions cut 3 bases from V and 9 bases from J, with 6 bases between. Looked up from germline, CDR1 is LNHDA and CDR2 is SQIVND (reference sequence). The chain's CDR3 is CASSMGLEQFF. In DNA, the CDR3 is TGTGCCAGTAGTATGGGGCTTGAGCAGTTCTTC.

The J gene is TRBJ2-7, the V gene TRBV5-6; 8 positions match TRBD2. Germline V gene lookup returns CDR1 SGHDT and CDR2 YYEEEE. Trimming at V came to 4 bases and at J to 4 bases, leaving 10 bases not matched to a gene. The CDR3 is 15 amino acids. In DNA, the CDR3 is TGTGCCAGCAGCCCAAGGTCGGGGGGGTGGTACGAGCAGTACTTC. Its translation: CASSPRSGGWYEQYF.

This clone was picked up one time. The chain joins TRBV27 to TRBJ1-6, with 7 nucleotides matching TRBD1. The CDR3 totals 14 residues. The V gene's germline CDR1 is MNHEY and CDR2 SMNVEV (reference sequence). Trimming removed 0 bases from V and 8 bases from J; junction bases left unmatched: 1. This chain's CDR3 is CASSLSRGDSPLHF. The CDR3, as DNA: TGTGCCAGCAGTTTATCCAGGGGGGATTCACCCCTCCACTTT.

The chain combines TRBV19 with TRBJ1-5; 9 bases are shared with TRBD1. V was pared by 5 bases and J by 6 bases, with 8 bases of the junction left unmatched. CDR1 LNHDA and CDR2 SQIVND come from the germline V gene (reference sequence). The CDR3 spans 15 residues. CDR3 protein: CASSSVQGAGQPQHF. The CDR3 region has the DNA TGTGCCAGTAGTTCCGTACAGGGGGCTGGTCAGCCCCAGCATTTT.

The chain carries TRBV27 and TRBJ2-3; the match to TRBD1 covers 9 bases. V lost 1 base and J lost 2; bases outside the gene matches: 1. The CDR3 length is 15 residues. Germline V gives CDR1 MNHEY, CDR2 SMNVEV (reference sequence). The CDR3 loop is CASSLYRGPTDTQYF. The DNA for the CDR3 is TGTGCCAGCAGTTTATACAGGGGGCCCACAGATACGCAGTATTTT.

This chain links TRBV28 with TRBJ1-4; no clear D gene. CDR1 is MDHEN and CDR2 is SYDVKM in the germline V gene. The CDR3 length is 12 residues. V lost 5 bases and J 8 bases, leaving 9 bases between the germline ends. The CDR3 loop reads CASSITGEKLFF. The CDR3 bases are TGTGCCAGCAGTATTACGGGCGAAAAACTGTTTTTT.